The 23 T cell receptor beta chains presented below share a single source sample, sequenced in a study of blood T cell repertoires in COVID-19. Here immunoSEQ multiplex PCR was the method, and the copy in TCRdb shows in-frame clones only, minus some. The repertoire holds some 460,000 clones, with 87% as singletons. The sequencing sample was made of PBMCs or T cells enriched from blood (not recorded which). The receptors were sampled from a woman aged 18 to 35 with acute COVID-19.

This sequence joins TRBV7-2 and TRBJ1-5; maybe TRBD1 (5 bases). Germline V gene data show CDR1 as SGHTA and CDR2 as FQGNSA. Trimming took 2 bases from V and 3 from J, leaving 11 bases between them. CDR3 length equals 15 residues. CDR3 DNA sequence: TGTGCCAGCAGCTTACGTGGGGGGAACAATCAGCCCCAGCATTTT. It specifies CASSLRGGNNQPQHF.

The CDR3 loop is CASSQFGGRGTQYF. In DNA form, the CDR3 reads TGCGCCAGCAGTCAATTCGGGGGTAGAGGTACGCAGTATTTT. The chain uses TRBV23-1 and TRBJ2-3, with a tentative D call TRBD2 (6 bases). TRBV23-1 is an ORF, and what it does is uncertain. The CDR3 consists of 14 residues. The V end was cut by 1 base, the J end by 8 bases, with 13 bases between.

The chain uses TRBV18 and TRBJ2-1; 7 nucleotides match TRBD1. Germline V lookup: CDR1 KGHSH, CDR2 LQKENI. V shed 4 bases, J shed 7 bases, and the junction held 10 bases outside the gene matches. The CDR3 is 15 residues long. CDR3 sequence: CASSLFPGTANEQFF. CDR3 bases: TGTGCCAGCTCACTTTTCCCCGGGACAGCGAATGAGCAGTTCTTC. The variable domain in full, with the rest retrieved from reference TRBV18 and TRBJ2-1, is NAGVMQNPRHLVRRRGQEARLRCSPMKGHSHVYWYRQLPEEGLKFMVYLQKENIIDESGMPKERFSAEFPKEGPSILRIQQVVRGDSAAYFCASSLFPGTANEQFFGPGTRLTVL.

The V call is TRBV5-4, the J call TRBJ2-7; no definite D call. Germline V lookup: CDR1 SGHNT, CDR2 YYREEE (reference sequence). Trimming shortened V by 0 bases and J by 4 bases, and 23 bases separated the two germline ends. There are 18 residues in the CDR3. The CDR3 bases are TGTGCCAGCAGCTTGGGTCCGTCGACAACCGGTTCCATATACGAGCAGTACTTC. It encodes CASSLGPSTTGSIYEQYF.

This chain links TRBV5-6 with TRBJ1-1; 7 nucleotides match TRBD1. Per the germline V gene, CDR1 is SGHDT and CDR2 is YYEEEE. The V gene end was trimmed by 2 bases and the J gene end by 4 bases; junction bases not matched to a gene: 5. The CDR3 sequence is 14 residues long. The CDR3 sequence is CASSFGTVGTEAFF. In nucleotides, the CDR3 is TGTGCCAGCAGCTTCGGGACAGTGGGCACTGAAGCTTTCTTT.

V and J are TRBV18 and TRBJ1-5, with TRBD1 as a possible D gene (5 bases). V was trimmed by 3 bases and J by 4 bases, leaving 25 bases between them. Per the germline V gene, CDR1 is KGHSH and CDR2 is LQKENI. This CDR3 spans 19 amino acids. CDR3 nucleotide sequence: TGTGCCAGCTCACCGGTTGGTTCTCGGTTGGGCAGGGAAAATCAGCCCCAGCATTTT. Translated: CASSPVGSRLGRENQPQHF. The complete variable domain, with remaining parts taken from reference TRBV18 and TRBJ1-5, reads NAGVMQNPRHLVRRRGQEARLRCSPMKGHSHVYWYRQLPEEGLKFMVYLQKENIIDESGMPKERFSAEFPKEGPSILRIQQVVRGDSAAYFCASSPVGSRLGRENQPQHFGDGTRLSIL.

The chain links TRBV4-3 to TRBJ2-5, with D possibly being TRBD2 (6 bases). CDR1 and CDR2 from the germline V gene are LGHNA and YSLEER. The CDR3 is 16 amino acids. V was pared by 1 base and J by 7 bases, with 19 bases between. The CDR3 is CASSQAPRRAEVTQYF. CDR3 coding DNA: TGCGCCAGCAGCCAAGCCCCTAGGAGGGCCGAAGTGACCCAGTACTTC.

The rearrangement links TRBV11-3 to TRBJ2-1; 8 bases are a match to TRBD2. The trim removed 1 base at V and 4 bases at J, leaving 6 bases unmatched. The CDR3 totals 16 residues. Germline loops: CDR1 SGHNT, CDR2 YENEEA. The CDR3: CASSLAGTRAYNEQFF. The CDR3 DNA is TGTGCCAGCAGCTTAGCAGGGACTAGGGCTTACAATGAGCAGTTCTTC.

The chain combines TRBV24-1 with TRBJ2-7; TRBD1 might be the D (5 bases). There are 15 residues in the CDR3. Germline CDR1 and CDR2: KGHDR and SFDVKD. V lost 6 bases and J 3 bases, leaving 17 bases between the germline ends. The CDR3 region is CATSSPGQKSYEQYF. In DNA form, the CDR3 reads TGTGCCACCAGTAGCCCAGGGCAAAAAAGCTACGAGCAGTACTTC.

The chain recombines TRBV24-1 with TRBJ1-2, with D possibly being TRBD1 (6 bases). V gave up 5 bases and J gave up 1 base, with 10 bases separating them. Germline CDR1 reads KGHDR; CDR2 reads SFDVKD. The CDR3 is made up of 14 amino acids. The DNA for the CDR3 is TGTGCCACCAGTGGACAGGAGAATAACTATGGCTACACCTTC. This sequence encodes CATSGQENNYGYTF.

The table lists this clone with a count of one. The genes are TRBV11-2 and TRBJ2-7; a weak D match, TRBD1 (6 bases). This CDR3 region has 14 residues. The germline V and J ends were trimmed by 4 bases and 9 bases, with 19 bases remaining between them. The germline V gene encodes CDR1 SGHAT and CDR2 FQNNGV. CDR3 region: CASSSIRQEGRQYF. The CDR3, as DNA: TGTGCCAGCAGCTCCATTCGACAGGAAGGTAGGCAGTACTTC.

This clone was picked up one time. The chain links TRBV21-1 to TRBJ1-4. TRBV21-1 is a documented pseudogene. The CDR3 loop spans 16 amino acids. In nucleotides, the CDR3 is TGTGCCAGCAGCAAATCGTTCCACACTAGAGATGAAAAACTGTTTTTT. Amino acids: CASSKSFHTRDEKLFF.

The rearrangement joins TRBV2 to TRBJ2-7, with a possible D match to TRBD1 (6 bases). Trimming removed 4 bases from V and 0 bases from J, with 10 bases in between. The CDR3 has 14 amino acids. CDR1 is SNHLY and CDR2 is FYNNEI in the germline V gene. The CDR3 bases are TGTGCCAGCAGTGCGTACAGGGACTCCTACGAGCAGTACTTC. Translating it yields CASSAYRDSYEQYF.

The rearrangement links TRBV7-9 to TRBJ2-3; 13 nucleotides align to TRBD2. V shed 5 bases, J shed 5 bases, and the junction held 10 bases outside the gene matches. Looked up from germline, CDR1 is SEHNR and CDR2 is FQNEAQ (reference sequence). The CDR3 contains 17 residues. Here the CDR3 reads CASSIKLAGGPIDTQYF. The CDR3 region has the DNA TGTGCCAGCAGCATTAAACTAGCGGGGGGGCCGATAGATACGCAGTATTTT.

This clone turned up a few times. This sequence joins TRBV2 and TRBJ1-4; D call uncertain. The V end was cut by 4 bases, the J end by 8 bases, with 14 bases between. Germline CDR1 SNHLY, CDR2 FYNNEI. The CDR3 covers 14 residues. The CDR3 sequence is CASSVEEAPEKLFF. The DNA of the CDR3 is TGTGCCAGCAGTGTAGAGGAAGCTCCCGAAAAACTGTTTTTT.

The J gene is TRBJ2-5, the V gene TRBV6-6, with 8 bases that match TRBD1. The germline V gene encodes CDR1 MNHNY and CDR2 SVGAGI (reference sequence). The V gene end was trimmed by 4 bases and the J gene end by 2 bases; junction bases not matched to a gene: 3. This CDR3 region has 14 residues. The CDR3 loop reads CASSSGQAQETQYF. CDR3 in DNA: TGTGCCAGCAGTTCGGGACAGGCGCAAGAGACCCAGTACTTC.

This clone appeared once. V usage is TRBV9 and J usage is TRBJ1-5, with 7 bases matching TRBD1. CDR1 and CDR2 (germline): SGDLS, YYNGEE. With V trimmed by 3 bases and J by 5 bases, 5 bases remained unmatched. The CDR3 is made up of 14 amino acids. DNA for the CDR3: TGTGCCAGCAGCGCCGGGGACAGCGATCAGCCCCAGCATTTT. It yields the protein CASSAGDSDQPQHF.

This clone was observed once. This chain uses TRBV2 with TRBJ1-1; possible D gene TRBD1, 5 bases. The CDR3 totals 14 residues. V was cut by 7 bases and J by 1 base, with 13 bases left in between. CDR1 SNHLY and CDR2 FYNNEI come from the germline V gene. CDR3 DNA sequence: TGTGCCAGCATCATCGACCAGGGGAACACTGAAGCTTTCTTT. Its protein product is CASIIDQGNTEAFF.

The CDR3 DNA is TGTGCCAGCAGTGCGTCGGTCTTGGGGAACATGAGGCGGAGGACCGGGGAGCTGTTTTTT. Protein sequence: CASSASVLGNMRRRTGELFF. The chain has TRBV6-2 or TRBV6-3 and TRBJ2-2; a weak D match, TRBD2 (5 bases). The length of the CDR3 is 20 residues. Trimming removed 5 bases from V and 5 bases from J, with 30 bases in between. Per the germline V gene, CDR1 is MNHEY and CDR2 is SVGEGT.

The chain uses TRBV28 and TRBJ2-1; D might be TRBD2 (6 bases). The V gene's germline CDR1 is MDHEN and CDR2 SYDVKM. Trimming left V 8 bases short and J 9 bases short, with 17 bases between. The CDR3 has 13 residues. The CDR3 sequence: CASEARRGGEQFF. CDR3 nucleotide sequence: TGTGCCAGCGAAGCCCGGCGGGGCGGTGAGCAGTTCTTC.

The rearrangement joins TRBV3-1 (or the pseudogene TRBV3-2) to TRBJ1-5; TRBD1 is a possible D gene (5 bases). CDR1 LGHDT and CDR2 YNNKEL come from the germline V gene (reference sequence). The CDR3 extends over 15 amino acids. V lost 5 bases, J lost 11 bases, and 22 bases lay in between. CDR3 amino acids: CASSAGNPYVGSQHF. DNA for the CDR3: TGTGCCAGCAGCGCAGGGAACCCGTACGTCGGGTCCCAGCATTTT.

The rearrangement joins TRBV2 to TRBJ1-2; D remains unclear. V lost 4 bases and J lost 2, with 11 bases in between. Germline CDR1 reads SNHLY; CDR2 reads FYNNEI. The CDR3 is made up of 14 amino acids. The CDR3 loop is CASSVGQKNYGYTF. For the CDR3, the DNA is TGTGCCAGCAGTGTTGGCCAGAAAAACTATGGCTACACCTTC.

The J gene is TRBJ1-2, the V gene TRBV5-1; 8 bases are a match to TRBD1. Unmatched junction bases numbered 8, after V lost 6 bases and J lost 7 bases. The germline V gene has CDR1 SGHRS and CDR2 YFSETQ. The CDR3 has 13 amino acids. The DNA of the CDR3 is TGCGCCAGCATGACAGGGGAATACGGTGGCTACACCTTC. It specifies CASMTGEYGGYTF.